The following is a T cell receptor beta chain sequence with its context. Its antigen is undetermined. Produced via immunoSEQ multiplex PCR; TCRdb's table is partial and in-frame only. This sample yields roughly 120,000 clones, of which 70% to 90% are seen a single time; about 12% belongs to the top ten. The data derive from a study of T cell responses to AZD1222 COVID-19 vaccine. Study outcomes and limitations: After the peak T cell response, and only then, were repertoires sampled. Baseline antibody screening turned up just a handful of seropositive AZD1222 recipients. The donors showed a predominance of white British ancestry and of females, with possible underestimation of clonal diversity.

V gave up 6 bases and J gave up 7 bases, with 10 bases separating them. The CDR3 length is 12 residues. Germline V gene lookup returns CDR1 ENHRY and CDR2 SYGVKD. The TCR comes from an adult in good health. This chain links TRBV10-3 with TRBJ2-1, with D uncertain. The sample here was peripheral blood, taken on day 0 of AZD1222 vaccination. The CDR3 DNA reads TGTGCCATCAGCCGCGAGATAAATGAGCAGTTCTTC. Translation gives CAISREINEQFF.